This record covers a single T cell receptor beta chain. The target antigen is unknown. The entry originates in a study of cytomegalovirus exposure and HLA in healthy donors. About the study: An early data release held some 85 million unique TCRs from HLA-typed donors.

PCR amplification relied on 60 Vbeta primers (plus 13 Jbeta primers). The table came from immunoSEQ multiplex PCR; TCRdb's copy has only in-frame clones and leaves some out. The sample has under 200,000 clones; approximately 80% are singletons. Findings and limits, study-wide: The investigators catalogued 164 TCR beta chains as cytomegalovirus-associated. Presence/absence comparisons presumed near-even sequencing depth among donors. The CMV antigen specificity of a few CMV-associated chains was confirmed through in vitro analysis.

This CDR3 has 18 amino acids. Germline trimming cut 0 bases from V and 0 bases from J; bases unmatched to any gene: 7. The origin of this receptor is a woman aged 18-35 years in good health and CMV-seronegative. Sequenced material: PBMCs. The chain couples TRBV5-3 to TRBJ1-5; 9 bases agree with TRBD1. TRBV5-3 is assigned to the ORF class and has an uncertain function. This chain's CDR3 is CARSLGGQGWDSNQPQHF. The DNA of the CDR3 is TGTGCCAGAAGCTTGGGGGGACAGGGTTGGGATAGCAATCAGCCCCAGCATTTT.